This entry lists 28 T cell receptor beta chains sequenced from one sample in a study of T cell clonality in common variable immunodeficiency. Study-wide points: Fewer deletions and N-nucleotide insertions were reportedly seen in common variable immunodeficiency TCR beta sequences.

These TCRs' antigens remain unknown. Libraries were prepared by immunoSEQ multiplex PCR; TCRdb keeps only in-frame clonotypes and omits some of them. This sample comprises around 21,000 clones, none seen once only. The material sequenced was peripheral blood mononuclear cells. These receptors all come from a human donor with common variable immunodeficiency.

This clone was observed a few times. The read stops 3 residues short of the end of the CDR3; the missing end is completed from the germline J gene. The rearrangement joins TRBV19 to TRBJ2-3; 7 bases line up with TRBD2. V lost 5 bases and J lost 0; bases outside the gene matches: 8. The CDR3 has 16 amino acids. Per the germline V gene, CDR1 is LNHDA and CDR2 is SQIVND (reference sequence). The covered CDR3 bases are TGTGCCAGTAGTGGCGGGGCTAGCGGAAGCACAGATACG. This codes for CASSGGASGSTDT. The entire CDR3 protein is CASSGGASGSTDTQYF.

This clone has only a few counts. The observed sequence ends 3 residues before the CDR3 terminus, with the missing tail filled in from the germline J gene. The chain employs TRBV30 and TRBJ2-7, with no clear D. V was pared by 2 bases and J by 0 bases, with 2 bases between. The CDR3 extends over 11 amino acids. In germline, CDR1 is GTSNPN, CDR2 SVGIG (reference sequence). The CDR3 region is CAWSRSYEQYF. The CDR3 bases that were read are TGTGCCTGGAGTCGCTCCTACGAG.

To note about this clone: The sequenced fragment ends 3 residues before the CDR3 boundary, so the rest is inferred from the germline J gene. The chain combines TRBV6-2 or TRBV6-3 with TRBJ2-1; D is ambiguous. CDR3 size: 15 residues. The V gene's germline CDR1 is MNHEY and CDR2 SVGEGT. Trimming took 4 bases from V and 4 from J, leaving 14 bases between them. The DNA read from the CDR3 is TGTGCCAGCAGTTCCCTAGAGTTGCAGTACAATGAG. It translates to CASSSLELQYNE. The CDR3 in its entirety is CASSSLELQYNEQFF.

Comments on this clone: With the read ending 3 residues before the CDR3 end, the germline J gene is used to fill in that end. The chain carries TRBV19 and TRBJ2-1, with 9 nucleotides matching TRBD2. CDR1 is LNHDA and CDR2 is SQIVND in the germline V gene (reference sequence). With 5 bases clipped from V and 8 bases from J, the junction kept 13 bases outside the gene matches. The CDR3 is 16 residues long. CDR3 sequence reads: CASSFLPGLASHEQFF. Incomplete CDR3 DNA: TGTGCCAGTAGTTTTCTACCGGGACTAGCAAGCCATGAG.

This clone was picked up a small number of times. Coverage ceases 3 residues before the CDR3 finishes, and the germline J gene fills in the end. J is TRBJ2-1 and V is TRBV7-9; 8 bases fit TRBD2. In germline, CDR1 is SEHNR, CDR2 FQNEAQ (reference sequence). V lost 5 bases and J lost 4; bases outside the gene matches: 7. The CDR3 runs 15 residues. The CDR3 protein is CASSHGGAMYNEQFF. The part of the CDR3 DNA that was read is TGTGCCAGCAGCCACGGGGGGGCCATGTACAATGAG. The full variable domain, its missing parts supplied by reference TRBV7-9 and TRBJ2-1, is DTGVSQNPRHKITKRGQNVTFRCDPISEHNRLYWYRQTLGQGPEFLTYFQNEAQLEKSRLLSDRFSAERPKGSFSTLEIQRTEQGDSAMYLCASSHGGAMYNEQFFGPGTRLTVL.

This clone was detected only a few times. With the read ending 3 residues before the CDR3 end, the germline J gene is used to fill in that end. J is TRBJ2-3 and V is TRBV7-9; 7 bases map to TRBD2. Germline CDR1 and CDR2: SEHNR and FQNEAQ (reference sequence). V dropped 6 bases and J dropped 2; count of bases not matched to a gene: 8. The CDR3 contains 15 residues. The CDR3: CASSRAGPFTDTQYF. Partial CDR3 DNA: TGTGCCAGCAGTCGAGCGGGGCCCTTCACAGATACG.

This clone was observed a handful of times. The read halts 3 residues ahead of the CDR3 end, with the missing end drawn from the germline J gene. The rearrangement uses TRBV20-1 and TRBJ2-5; 10 bases match TRBD2. Germline values: CDR1 DFQATT, CDR2 SNEGSKA (reference sequence). The trim removed 6 bases at V and 2 bases at J, leaving 15 bases unmatched. This CDR3 is 17 amino acids long. CDR3 DNA, as far as it was read: TGCAGTGCCCCCCCAGAGCGGGAGGGCCTGGGGCAAGAGACC. Translating gives CSAPPEREGLGQET. The CDR3 reads in full as CSAPPEREGLGQETQYF.

This clone was observed a few times. With the read ending 3 residues before the CDR3 end, the germline J gene is used to fill in that end. This chain links TRBV19 with TRBJ1-1; D gene unclear. The CDR3 totals 13 residues. Trimming removed 5 bases at V and 0 bases at J, with 7 bases between. From germline, CDR1 is LNHDA and CDR2 SQIVND (reference sequence). CDR3 DNA, as far as it was read: TGTGCCAGTAGTGAGGTCGTGAACACTGAA. It encodes CASSEVVNTE. The full CDR3 protein reads CASSEVVNTEAFF. The variable domain in full, with the rest retrieved from reference TRBV19 and TRBJ1-1, is DGGITQSPKYLFRKEGQNVTLSCEQNLNHDAMYWYRQDPGQGLRLIYYSQIVNDFQKGDIAEGYSVSREKKESFPLTVTSAQKNPTAFYLCASSEVVNTEAFFGQGTRLTVV.

With regard to this clone: The read ends 3 residues before the CDR3 terminus; that terminus is restored from the germline J gene. The genes are TRBV23-1 and TRBJ1-5; D gene uncertain. TRBV23-1 is filed as an ORF, its function uncertain. The CDR3 contains 15 residues. Trimming removed 0 bases from V and 3 bases from J, with 9 bases in between. The CDR3 DNA, read in part, is TGCGCCAGCAGTCAATCGCCGACACCCAATCAGCCC. It translates to CASSQSPTPNQP. The full CDR3 is CASSQSPTPNQPQHF.

In regard to this clone: The CDR3 extends 3 residues past the end of the read, so its final part is completed from the germline J gene. The V gene is TRBV7-9, the J gene TRBJ1-2, with D uncertain. Germline loops: CDR1 SEHNR, CDR2 FQNEAQ (reference sequence). Deletions cut 3 bases from V and 7 bases from J, with 9 bases between. This CDR3 is built from 12 residues. The CDR3 region is CASSLTPIGYTF. CDR3 DNA (partial): TGTGCCAGCAGCTTGACACCGATTGGC.

This clone was seen only a few times. The CDR3 is CASSNDRAGYTF. The CDR3 bases that were read are TGTGCCAGCAGCAACGACAGGGCTGGC. The chain carries TRBV6-2 or TRBV6-3 and TRBJ1-2; TRBD1 agrees at 7 bases. The CDR3 is cut off 3 residues early in the read; its end comes from the germline J gene. CDR3 length equals 12 residues. V shed 6 bases and J 7 bases; nucleotides not matched to a gene: 5. Germline CDR1 is MNHEY and CDR2 is SVGEGT.

On this clone: The CDR3 end is not reached by the read, which stops 3 residues before it; the germline J gene fills it in. This rearrangement joins TRBV7-9 to TRBJ2-4, with D perhaps matching TRBD2 (5 bases). CDR1 SEHNR and CDR2 FQNEAQ come from the germline V gene (reference sequence). The V and J ends lost 3 bases and 0 bases respectively, with 9 bases between them. This CDR3 has 15 residues. The CDR3 protein is CASSLDWLAKNIQYF. The CDR3 bases that were read are TGTGCCAGCAGCTTGGACTGGTTAGCCAAAAACATT.

This clone was found a few times. With the read ending 3 residues before the CDR3 end, the germline J gene is used to fill in that end. V and J are TRBV13 and TRBJ2-7; D is undetermined. The germline V gene has CDR1 PRHDT and CDR2 FYEKMQ (reference sequence). The CDR3 sequence is 12 residues long. Deletions cut 5 bases from V and 0 bases from J, with 5 bases between. CDR3 residues: CASSISSYEQYF. CDR3 DNA, as far as it was read: TGTGCCAGCAGCATTAGCTCCTACGAG.

This clone was counted only a few times. The DNA ends 3 residues before the CDR3 does, and the rest of the CDR3 is filled in from the germline J gene. The J gene is TRBJ2-1, the V gene TRBV7-2; maybe TRBD2 (6 bases). Trimming removed 4 bases from V and 9 bases from J, with 16 bases in between. This CDR3 region has 14 residues. Germline values: CDR1 SGHTA, CDR2 FQGNSA. The DNA read from the CDR3 is TGTGCCAGCAGCTCAGATAGACTAGTTAGTGAG. Protein: CASSSDRLVSE. The complete CDR3 sequence is CASSSDRLVSEQFF. The variable domain in full, completed from reference TRBV7-2 and TRBJ2-1, reads GAGVSQSPSNKVTEKGKDVELRCDPISGHTALYWYRQSLGQGLEFLIYFQGNSAPDKSGLPSDRFSAERTGGSVSTLTIQRTQQEDSAVYLCASSSDRLVSEQFFGPGTRLTVL.

This clone is labeled as medium-sized. Read coverage stops 3 residues before the CDR3 terminus; the germline J gene supplies the remainder. The chain employs TRBV6-2 or TRBV6-3 and TRBJ2-3, with 9 positions matching TRBD2. This CDR3 is built from 16 residues. The trim removed 5 bases at V and 1 base at J, leaving 7 bases unmatched. Germline V lookup: CDR1 MNHEY, CDR2 SVGEGT. The CDR3 region is CASSGIAGAGTDTQYF. The CDR3 bases that were read are TGTGCCAGCAGTGGAATAGCGGGGGCTGGCACAGATACG.

Concerning this clone: Sequencing ends 3 residues short of the CDR3 end; the germline J gene provides the rest. The rearrangement uses TRBV18 and TRBJ2-5; D is perhaps TRBD2 (6 bases). Per the germline V gene, CDR1 is KGHSH and CDR2 is LQKENI. The length of the CDR3 is 15 residues. V lost 5 bases and J lost 4, with 17 bases in between. CDR3 bases read: TGTGCCAGCTCATTCGGCGGGGAGGTAGGAGAGACC. This codes for CASSFGGEVGET. The whole CDR3 reads CASSFGGEVGETQYF.

Regarding this clone: The DNA ends 3 residues before the CDR3 does, and the rest of the CDR3 is filled in from the germline J gene. V and J are TRBV19 and TRBJ2-5; D remains ambiguous. V was shortened by 10 bases and J by 2 bases, with 14 bases between the two germline ends. The CDR3 length is 13 residues. Germline lookup yields CDR1 LNHDA and CDR2 SQIVND (reference sequence). The CDR3 DNA, read in part, is TGTGCCACCTCAAGGGCTTTGCAAGAGACC. This sequence encodes CATSRALQET. The CDR3 as a whole reads CATSRALQETQYF.

This clone has just a few counts. Read sequence stops 3 residues before the CDR3 end, and the germline J gene provides the missing end. The chain couples TRBV2 to TRBJ2-3; 11 bases line up with TRBD2. In germline, CDR1 is SNHLY, CDR2 FYNNEI. J lost 2 bases, V lost 1 base, and 11 bases had no gene match. The CDR3 is 19 amino acids. The CDR3 sequence is CASSEDSGTSGYLTDTQYF. CDR3 DNA (partial): TGTGCCAGCAGTGAAGACTCGGGGACTAGCGGATACCTCACAGATACG.

In its sample, this clone was seen a few times. The read terminates 3 residues ahead of where the CDR3 ends, so the germline J gene completes it. The gene calls are TRBV29-1 and TRBJ2-1; 10 bases align to TRBD1. J lost 4 bases, V lost 4 bases, and 7 bases had no gene match. In germline, CDR1 is SQVTM, CDR2 ANQGSEA. CDR3 size: 15 residues. CDR3 DNA, as far as it was read: TGCAGCGTTGGAGGGCGGGACAGGGGTTACAATGAG. Translated: CSVGGRDRGYNE. The complete CDR3 reads CSVGGRDRGYNEQFF.

A few counts support this clone. The read ends 3 residues before the CDR3 terminus; that terminus is restored from the germline J gene. V and J are TRBV6-2 or TRBV6-3 and TRBJ2-5; 7 bases map to TRBD1. The CDR3 is made up of 15 amino acids. CDR1 and CDR2 (germline): MNHEY, SVGEGT. The trim removed 0 bases at V and 1 base at J, leaving 2 bases unmatched. The sequenced CDR3 bases are TGTGCCAGCAGTTACTCCGGGACAGCCCAAGAGACC. Its protein is CASSYSGTAQET. The CDR3 reads in full as CASSYSGTAQETQYF.

This clone was counted a few times. Read sequence stops 3 residues before the CDR3 end, and the germline J gene provides the missing end. The rearrangement joins TRBV2 to TRBJ1-6, with 7 bases identical to TRBD1. Germline V gene data show CDR1 as SNHLY and CDR2 as FYNNEI. With 5 bases clipped from V and 10 bases from J, the junction kept 8 bases outside the gene matches. This CDR3 has 14 residues. The CDR3 DNA, read in part, is TGTGCCAGCAGTACAGACAGGGCGGAATCACCC. Its translation: CASSTDRAESP. The entire CDR3 reads CASSTDRAESPLHF.

This clone was counted a few times. The read falls 3 residues short of the CDR3 end, and the missing part is taken from the germline J gene. The rearrangement links TRBV2 to TRBJ1-3; a possible D gene is TRBD1 (6 bases). The CDR3 spans 14 residues. V dropped 6 bases and J dropped 4 bases, with 13 bases sitting between them. CDR1 is SNHLY and CDR2 is FYNNEI in the germline V gene. CDR3 DNA, as far as it was read: TGTGCCAGCAGCCGTCAGGGGTGGGGAAACACC. Translated: CASSRQGWGNT. The full CDR3 protein is CASSRQGWGNTIYF.

The covered CDR3 bases are TGTGCCAGCAGCTCGACAGGGGACTACGAG. Translating it yields CASSSTGDYE. The CDR3, in full, reads CASSSTGDYEQYF. The chain links TRBV7-2 to TRBJ2-7; 8 positions match TRBD1. The missing CDR3 end, 3 residues past where the read stops, is filled in from the germline J gene. The CDR3 is 13 residues long. CDR1 is SGHTA and CDR2 is FQGNSA in the germline V gene. J lost 3 bases, V lost 4 bases, and 2 bases had no gene match.

A word on this clone: From the germline J gene comes the end of the CDR3, since the read stops 3 residues before it. The chain links TRBV20-1 to TRBJ2-5, with 8 nucleotides matching TRBD1. Germline values: CDR1 DFQATT, CDR2 SNEGSKA (reference sequence). J lost 6 bases, V lost 5 bases, and 8 bases had no gene match. There are 13 residues in the CDR3. The CDR3 sequence is CSASGQGGQTQYF. Partial CDR3 DNA: TGCAGTGCTTCTGGACAGGGCGGCCAGACC.

Turning to this clone: The observed sequence ends 3 residues before the CDR3 terminus, with the missing tail filled in from the germline J gene. V gene TRBV7-9 combines with J gene TRBJ2-7; 9 nucleotides align to TRBD1. The germline V gene encodes CDR1 SEHNR and CDR2 FQNEAQ (reference sequence). The CDR3 consists of 14 residues. V dropped 3 bases and J dropped 1; count of bases not matched to a gene: 1. Partial CDR3 DNA: TGTGCCAGCAGCTTGGACAGGGGATCCTACGAG. This encodes CASSLDRGSYE. The whole CDR3 is CASSLDRGSYEQYF.

In this sample, this clone turned up a few times. Read data end 3 residues before the CDR3 end; the end is taken from the germline J gene. This chain joins TRBV7-2 and TRBJ2-1; D assignment may be TRBD1 or TRBD2 (5 bases each). Trimming cost V 2 bases and J 6 bases, with 14 bases left between them. Germline CDR1 is SGHTA and CDR2 is FQGNSA. The CDR3 has 15 residues. CDR3 in amino acids: CASSLNSPRGNEQFF. CDR3 bases read: TGTGCCAGCAGCTTAAATTCGCCGAGGGGCAATGAG. Supplemented by reference TRBV7-2 and TRBJ2-1, the full variable domain reads GAGVSQSPSNKVTEKGKDVELRCDPISGHTALYWYRQSLGQGLEFLIYFQGNSAPDKSGLPSDRFSAERTGGSVSTLTIQRTQQEDSAVYLCASSLNSPRGNEQFFGPGTRLTVL.

About this clone itself: The CDR3 end falls 3 residues outside the read, so it is completed with the germline J gene. The rearrangement uses TRBV30 and TRBJ2-5; TRBD2 might be the D (6 bases). V gave up 0 bases and J gave up 4 bases, with 12 bases separating them. Germline V CDR1 and CDR2: GTSNPN, SVGIG (reference sequence). The CDR3 consists of 14 residues. The CDR3 is CAWSVGGAGETQYF. Partial CDR3 DNA: TGTGCCTGGAGTGTAGGAGGGGCCGGAGAGACC.

The table lists this clone with a few counts. Read sequence stops 3 residues before the CDR3 end, and the germline J gene provides the missing end. This chain links TRBV23-1 with TRBJ2-3, with a tentative D call TRBD1 (6 bases). TRBV23-1 belongs to the ORF category, with a function that is uncertain. The CDR3 contains 16 residues. V lost 0 bases and J lost 2, with 12 bases in between. This CDR3 reads CASSQSNRDTTDTQYF. CDR3 DNA, as far as it was read: TGCGCCAGCAGTCAATCTAACAGGGATACCACAGATACG.